This T cell receptor beta chain stems from a study of CXCR3-negative and CXCR3-positive naive CD8 T cells. Study-level points and caveats: Naive cells that were CXCR3-positive had more hydrophobic TRB CDR3s (compared with CXCR3-negative naive cells). CXCR3-negative and CXCR3-positive naive cells shared comparable TRBV-TRBJ usage, but memory cells did not. Diversity ran similarly high across both naive subsets but far lower in memory CD8+ cells.

The libraries of TRB cDNA were constructed through 5' RACE using UMI labels. After re-calling the 5' RACE reads, TCRdb lists one entry per CDR3 protein, DNA absent. Here the sample table reports 6,000 to 8,500 distinct CDR3 sequences. Remarks on this clonotype: Its specificity is not known.

Naive CD8+ T cells showed CD45RO-CCR7+CD27+CD95-. CDR1 MNHEY and CDR2 SVGAGI come from the germline V gene. The CDR3 sequence is 16 residues long. This receptor was obtained from a human donor in good health. Some clones in this sample may be carry-over from other donors' samples. The sequenced sample consisted of naive CXCR3- CD8+ T cells from blood. Subset in this sample: CD45RO-CCR7+CD27+CD95- naive CD8+ T cells lacking CXCR3 (TNR3-). This chain joins TRBV6-5 and TRBJ2-2. CDR3 in amino acids: CASSHVGPPNTGELFF.